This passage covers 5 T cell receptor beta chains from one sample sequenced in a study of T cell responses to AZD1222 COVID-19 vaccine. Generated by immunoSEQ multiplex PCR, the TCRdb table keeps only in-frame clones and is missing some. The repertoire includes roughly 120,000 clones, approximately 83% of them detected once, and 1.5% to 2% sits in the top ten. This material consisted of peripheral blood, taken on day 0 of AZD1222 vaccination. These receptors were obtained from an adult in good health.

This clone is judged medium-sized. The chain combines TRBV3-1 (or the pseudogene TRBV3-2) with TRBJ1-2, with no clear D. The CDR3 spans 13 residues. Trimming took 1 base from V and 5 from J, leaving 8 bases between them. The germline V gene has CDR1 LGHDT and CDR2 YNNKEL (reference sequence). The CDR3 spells CASSQVISYGYTF. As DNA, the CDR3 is TGTGCCAGCAGCCAAGTTATAAGTTATGGCTACACCTTC.

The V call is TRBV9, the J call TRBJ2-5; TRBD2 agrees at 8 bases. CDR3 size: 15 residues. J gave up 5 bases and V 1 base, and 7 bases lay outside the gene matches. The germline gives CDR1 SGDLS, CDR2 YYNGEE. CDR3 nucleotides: TGTGCCAGCAGCGTATTCGGGGGGGCCGGCGAGACCCAGTACTTC. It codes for CASSVFGGAGETQYF.

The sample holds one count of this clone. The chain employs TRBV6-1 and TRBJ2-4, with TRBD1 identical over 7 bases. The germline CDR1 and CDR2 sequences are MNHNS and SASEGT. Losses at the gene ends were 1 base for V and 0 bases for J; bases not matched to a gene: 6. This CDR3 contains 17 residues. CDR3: CASSEEGTAVAKNIQYF. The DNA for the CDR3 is TGTGCCAGCAGTGAAGAGGGGACAGCAGTAGCCAAAAACATTCAGTACTTC.

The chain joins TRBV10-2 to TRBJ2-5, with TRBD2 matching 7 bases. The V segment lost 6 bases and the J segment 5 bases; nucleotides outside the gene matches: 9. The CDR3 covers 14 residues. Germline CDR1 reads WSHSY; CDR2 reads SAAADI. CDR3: CASSRGLVRETQYF. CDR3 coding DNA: TGCGCCAGCAGCCGCGGACTAGTCCGGGAGACCCAGTACTTC.

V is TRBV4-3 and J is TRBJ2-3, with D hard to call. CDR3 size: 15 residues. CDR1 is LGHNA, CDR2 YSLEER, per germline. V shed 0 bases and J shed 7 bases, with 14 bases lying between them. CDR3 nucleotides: TGCGCCAGCAGCCAAGATAGGGCCGCCGACAATACGCAGTATTTT. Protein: CASSQDRAADNTQYF.